The rows below give T cell receptor beta chains drawn from one sample of a study of shared clonotypes between healthy human individuals. Using immunoSEQ multiplex PCR, the repertoire was profiled, and TCRdb retains in-frame clones only, with some absent. The table records 190,000 or so clones, about 66% of them present only once. Specimen: memory CD4+ T cells sorted from blood. The receptors here all came from a young man in good health. Both conserved end residues are part of each CDR3. A D gene is named only where the DNA matches it firmly. Not every row has a clone size; where given, it reads once, few, many or a size class.

.	.	TRBJ2-4	TRBV28	15	TGTGCCAGCACCGGGGTGGGGATAGCCAAAAACATTCAGTACTTC	CASTGVGIAKNIQYF
.	TRBD2	TRBJ2-3	TRBV7-7	14	TGTGCTAGCAGCCAGACTAGCGGTAGAGATACGCAGTATTTT	CASSQTSGRDTQYF
few	.	TRBJ2-3	TRBV11-3	13	TGTGCCAGCAGCTCTTCCCAGTACGATACGCAGTATTTT	CASSSSQYDTQYF
.	TRBD1	TRBJ1-1	TRBV19	16	TGTGCCAGTAGTATAGTGCCGGGGACAGGGAGCTCTGAAGCTTTCTTT	CASSIVPGTGSSEAFF
.	TRBD2	TRBJ2-1	TRBV7-6	15	TGTGCCAGCAGTTTATTAGCGGGAGGTAACAATGAGCAGTTCTTC	CASSLLAGGNNEQFF
.	.	TRBJ2-1	TRBV11-2	13	TGTGCCAGCAGCTTTGGGCCAAACAATGAGCAGTTCTTC	CASSFGPNNEQFF
.	.	TRBJ2-1	TRBV11-3	13	TGTGCCAGCAGCTTAAGGGTATCGAGCGAGCAGTTCTTC	CASSLRVSSEQFF
.	.	TRBJ1-2	TRBV10-3	14	TGTGCCATCAGTGAAGCACCACCGAACTATGGCTACACCTTC	CAISEAPPNYGYTF
.	.	TRBJ2-7	TRBV14	14	TGTGCCAGCAGCCGAGGCGGGGAATCCTACGAGCAGTACTTC	CASSRGGESYEQYF
few	.	TRBJ2-5	TRBV5-4	15	TGTGCCAGCAGCGTTGGGGCAGGAGACCAAGAGACCCAGTACTTC	CASSVGAGDQETQYF
few	.	TRBJ2-1	TRBV6-1	15	TGTGCCAGCAGTACCGAAACCAGCTCCTACAATGAGCAGTTCTTC	CASSTETSSYNEQFF
.	.	TRBJ1-4	TRBV18	15	TGTGCCAGCTCACCACTGGGCGGAACTAATGAAAAACTGTTTTTT	CASSPLGGTNEKLFF
.	TRBD2	TRBJ2-5	TRBV6-6	13	TGTGCCGGGAGTGGGACTACCCAAGAGACCCAGTACTTC	CAGSGTTQETQYF
.	.	TRBJ1-2	TRBV19	12	TGTGCCACTAGTCAGGGAAACTATGGCTACACCTTC	CATSQGNYGYTF
.	.	TRBJ2-5	TRBV7-8	16	TGTGCCAGCAGCTTAGTTTTTCGCGGGAACCAAGAGACCCAGTACTTC	CASSLVFRGNQETQYF
few	.	TRBJ1-5	TRBV2	15	TGTGCCAGCAGTGAAGCGATACAGGGTTGGCAGCCCCAGCATTTT	CASSEAIQGWQPQHF
.	.	TRBJ1-2	TRBV27	15	TGTGCCAGCAGCCCGACCCTCTTTGGACACTATGGCTACACCTTC	CASSPTLFGHYGYTF
.	.	TRBJ1-5	TRBV28	17	TGTGCCAGCAGTTTACGTCGTGGGGGGACTGGCAATCAGCCCCAGCATTTT	CASSLRRGGTGNQPQHF
.	TRBD1	TRBJ1-5	TRBV19	15	TGTGCCAGTAGATCGGGGACAGCCCAAAATCAGCCCCAGCATTTT	CASRSGTAQNQPQHF